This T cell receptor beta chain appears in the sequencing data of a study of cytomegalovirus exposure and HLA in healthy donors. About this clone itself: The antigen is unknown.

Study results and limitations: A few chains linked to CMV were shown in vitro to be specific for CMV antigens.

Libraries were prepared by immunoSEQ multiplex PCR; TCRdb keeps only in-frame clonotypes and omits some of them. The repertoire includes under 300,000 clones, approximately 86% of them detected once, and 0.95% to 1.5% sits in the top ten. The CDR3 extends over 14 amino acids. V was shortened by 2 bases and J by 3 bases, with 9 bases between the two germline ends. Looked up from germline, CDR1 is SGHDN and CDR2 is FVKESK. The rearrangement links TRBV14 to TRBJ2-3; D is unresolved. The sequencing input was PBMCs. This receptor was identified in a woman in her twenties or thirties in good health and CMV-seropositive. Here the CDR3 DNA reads TGTGCCAGCAGCCAACAGTGGGCGACAGATACGCAGTATTTT. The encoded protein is CASSQQWATDTQYF.